One sample yielded the 6 T cell receptor beta chains listed below, sequenced in a study of beta chain features in type 1 diabetes listed by TCRdb under 2018. Preparation of the library involved the immunoSEQ multiplex PCR assay. The entire isolated RNA was reverse transcribed using the High Capacity cDNA Reverse Transcription Kit, and thus expressed TCRB transcripts were sequenced. Here the immuneACCESS table is served through TCRdb, limited to in-frame sequences with V and J called. Missing clones are a known gap in these copies; in checked studies unresolved V genes cover under half, and the rest lacks a known reason. This sample comprises 160,000 or so clones, 11% of them detected only once. In total, the top ten clones hold about 2% of the sample. The specimen was central memory CD4+ T cells from blood. These receptors came from a man aged 18 to 29 in good health.

This clone was seen a few times. CDR3 amino acids: CASSLGKADSTF. Written as DNA, the CDR3 is TGCGCCAGCAGCTTGGGGAAGGCGGACTCCACCTTC. This rearrangement joins TRBV5-1 to TRBJ1-2, with no clear D. V was shortened by 0 bases and J by 13 bases, with 13 bases between the two germline ends. The CDR3 totals 12 residues. Germline CDR1 reads SGHRS; CDR2 reads YFSETQ.

The rearrangement links TRBV5-1 to TRBJ2-1, with TRBD2 matching over 12 bases. V shed 4 bases, J shed 7 bases, and the junction held 9 bases outside the gene matches. Germline CDR1 SGHRS, CDR2 YFSETQ. The CDR3 loop spans 16 amino acids. This chain's CDR3 is CASSALAGGSGNEQFF. The CDR3 DNA reads TGCGCCAGCAGCGCCCTAGCGGGAGGGTCGGGAAATGAGCAGTTCTTC. The full variable domain, with the rest looked up from reference TRBV5-1 and TRBJ2-1, is KAGVTQTPRYLIKTRGQQVTLSCSPISGHRSVSWYQQTPGQGLQFLFEYFSETQRNKGNFPGRFSGRQFSNSRSEMNVSTLELGDSALYLCASSALAGGSGNEQFFGPGTRLTVL.

The V gene is TRBV9, the J gene TRBJ2-5; 13 bases agree with TRBD2. V lost 0 bases, J lost 5 bases, and 4 bases stayed unmatched. The CDR3 loop spans 16 amino acids. Per germline, CDR1 SGDLS and CDR2 YYNGEE. CDR3 amino acids: CASSVEGLAGSETQYF. DNA for the CDR3: TGTGCCAGCAGCGTAGAGGGACTAGCGGGGTCCGAGACCCAGTACTTC.

This chain links TRBV29-1 with TRBJ2-2, with D hard to call. The CDR3 runs 11 residues. Per the germline V gene, CDR1 is SQVTM and CDR2 is ANQGSEA. V was shortened by 8 bases and J by 1 base, with 5 bases between the two germline ends. The DNA for the CDR3 is TGCAGCATCAAGAACACCGGGGAGCTGTTTTTT. Translated, it gives CSIKNTGELFF.

This clone turned up a few times. The chain carries TRBV15 and TRBJ1-3; D gene uncertain. The CDR3 totals 15 residues. The V end lost 1 base, the J end lost 4 bases, and 11 bases lay between the germline ends. Germline assignment: CDR1 LNHNV and CDR2 YYDKDF (reference sequence). Written as DNA, the CDR3 is TGTGCCACCAGCAGAGCAACGGCGTCAGGAAACACCATATATTTT. This codes for CATSRATASGNTIYF.

In its sample, this clone was seen a few times. The rearrangement joins TRBV7-2 to TRBJ2-1, with 9 bases fitting TRBD1. Looked up from germline, CDR1 is SGHTA and CDR2 is FQGNSA. This CDR3 comprises 15 residues. V gave up 1 base and J gave up 7 bases; unmatched junction bases: 5. CDR3 residues: CASSLDRGLGNEQFF. The CDR3 coding sequence is TGTGCCAGCAGCTTAGACAGGGGGCTGGGAAATGAGCAGTTCTTC.